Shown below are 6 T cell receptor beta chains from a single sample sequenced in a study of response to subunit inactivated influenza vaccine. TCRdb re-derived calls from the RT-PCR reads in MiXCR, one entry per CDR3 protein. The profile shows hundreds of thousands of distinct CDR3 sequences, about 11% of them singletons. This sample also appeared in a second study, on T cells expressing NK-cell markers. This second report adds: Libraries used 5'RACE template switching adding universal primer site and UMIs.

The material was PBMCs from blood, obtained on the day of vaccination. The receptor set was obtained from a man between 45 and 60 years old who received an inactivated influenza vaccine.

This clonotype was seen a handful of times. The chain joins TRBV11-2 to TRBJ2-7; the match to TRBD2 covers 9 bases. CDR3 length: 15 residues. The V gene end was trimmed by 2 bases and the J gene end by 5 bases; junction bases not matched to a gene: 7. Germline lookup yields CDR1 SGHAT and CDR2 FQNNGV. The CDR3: CASSLWREGHNEQYF. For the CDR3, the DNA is TGTGCCAGCAGCTTATGGCGGGAGGGCCATAACGAGCAGTACTTC.

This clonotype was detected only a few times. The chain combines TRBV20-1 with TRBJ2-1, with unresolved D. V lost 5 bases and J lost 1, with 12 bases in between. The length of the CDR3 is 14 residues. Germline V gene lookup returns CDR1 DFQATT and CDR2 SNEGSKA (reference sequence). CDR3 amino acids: CSALTPTSYNEQFF. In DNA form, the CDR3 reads TGCAGTGCTTTGACACCCACATCCTACAATGAGCAGTTCTTC.

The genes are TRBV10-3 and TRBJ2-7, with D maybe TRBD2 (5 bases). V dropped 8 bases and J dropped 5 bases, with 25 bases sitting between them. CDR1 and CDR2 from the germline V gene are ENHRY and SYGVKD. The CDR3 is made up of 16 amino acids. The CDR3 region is CAIGRTVGRGLNEQYF. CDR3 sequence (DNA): TGTGCCATCGGACGGACGGTAGGACGCGGGTTGAACGAGCAGTACTTC.

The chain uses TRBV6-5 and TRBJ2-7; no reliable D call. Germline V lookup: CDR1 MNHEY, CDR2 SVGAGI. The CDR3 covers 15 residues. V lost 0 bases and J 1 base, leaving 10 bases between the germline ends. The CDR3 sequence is CASSYSALGSYEQYF. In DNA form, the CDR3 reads TGTGCCAGCAGTTACTCTGCTCTCGGTTCCTACGAGCAGTACTTC.

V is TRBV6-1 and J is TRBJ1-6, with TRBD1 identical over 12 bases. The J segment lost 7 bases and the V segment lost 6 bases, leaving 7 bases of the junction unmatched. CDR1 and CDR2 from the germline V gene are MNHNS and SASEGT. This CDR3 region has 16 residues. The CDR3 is CASRPGQGAANSPLHF. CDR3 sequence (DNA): TGTGCCAGCAGACCGGGACAGGGGGCGGCGAATTCACCCCTCCACTTT.

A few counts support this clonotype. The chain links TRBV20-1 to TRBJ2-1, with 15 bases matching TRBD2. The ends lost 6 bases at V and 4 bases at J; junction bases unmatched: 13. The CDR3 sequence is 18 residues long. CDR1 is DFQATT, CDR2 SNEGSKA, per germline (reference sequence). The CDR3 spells CSARTSGLAGGSYNEQFF. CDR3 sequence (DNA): TGCAGTGCGCGAACCTCAGGACTAGCGGGAGGGAGTTACAATGAGCAGTTCTTC.